Listed below are T cell receptor beta chains from one sample, sequenced in a study of T cell responses to AZD1222 COVID-19 vaccine. Only in-frame clones appear in the TCRdb table, and some are missing; sequencing was by immunoSEQ multiplex PCR. Counted here are around 120,000 clones, nearly 90% occurring once; the ten biggest clones make up 3.5% to 5%. The specimen was peripheral blood, collected on day 0 of AZD1222 vaccination. These receptors were collected from an adult in good health. Both conserved end residues are part of each CDR3. The D gene is left open where the match is weak. Clone size, where shown, is once, few, many, or a class for clones that have expanded.

clone size	V gene	J gene	CDR3 length	D gene	CDR3 DNA	CDR3 protein
NA	TRBV7-9	TRBJ1-2	13	NA	TGTGCCAGCAGCTTAGGGCAGGGTGATGGCTACACCTTC	CASSLGQGDGYTF
NA	TRBV5-1	TRBJ2-5	13	NA	TGCGCCAGCAGCTTGGGAGGGCATGAGACCCAGTACTTC	CASSLGGHETQYF
NA	TRBV28	TRBJ1-2	13	NA	TGTGCCAGCAGACCCTCGGGGGTGCAAGGCTACACCTTC	CASRPSGVQGYTF
NA	TRBV27	TRBJ2-5	13	TRBD1	TGTGCCAGCAGTACAGGGGAATTAGAGACCCAGTACTTC	CASSTGELETQYF
NA	TRBV6-5	TRBJ1-1	13	TRBD1	TGTGCCAGCATTCCGACAGGGGTCGCTGAAGCTTTCTTT	CASIPTGVAEAFF
NA	TRBV7-2	TRBJ1-2	17	TRBD1	TGTGCCAGCAGCTTATTTACAGGGGGCTCCGGCCCCTATGGCTACACCTTC	CASSLFTGGSGPYGYTF
NA	TRBV7-2	TRBJ2-7	15	NA	TGTGCCAGCAGCTTAGCCGGCGGGAACTCCTACGAGCAGTACTTC	CASSLAGGNSYEQYF
NA	TRBV2	TRBJ2-7	11	NA	TGTGCCAGCAGTCTTACAACCGAGCAGTACTTC	CASSLTTEQYF
once	TRBV7-9	TRBJ2-3	15	TRBD2	TGTGCCAGCAGCAAAACTAGCGGTAGCACAGATACGCAGTATTTT	CASSKTSGSTDTQYF
NA	TRBV6-5	TRBJ1-1	14	NA	TGTGCCAGCAGTTACTGGCAGGCGAACACTGAAGCTTTCTTT	CASSYWQANTEAFF
once	TRBV5-5	TRBJ2-2	16	TRBD2	TGTGCCAGCAGCTCCTCTGGGGGGGCGAACACCGGGGAGCTGTTTTTT	CASSSSGGANTGELFF
NA	TRBV7-2	TRBJ1-2	15	TRBD1	TGTGCCAGCAGCTCCCCCGGACAGGGACACTATGGCTACACCTTC	CASSSPGQGHYGYTF
once	TRBV9	TRBJ2-5	15	NA	TGTGCCAGCAGCGTAGGGTCTGCGGTCCAAGAGACCCAGTACTTC	CASSVGSAVQETQYF
few	TRBV30	TRBJ1-1	16	TRBD1	TGTGCCTGGCGGGACAGGGGGCTCTCCATGAACACTGAAGCTTTCTTT	CAWRDRGLSMNTEAFF
NA	TRBV2	TRBJ1-1	16	NA	TGTGCCAGCACTCACGGGCAGCCGTCCATGAACACTGAAGCTTTCTTT	CASTHGQPSMNTEAFF
NA	TRBV7-8	TRBJ1-3	15	NA	TGTGCCAGCAGCTTAGGCTCCCGCTCTGGAAACACCATATATTTT	CASSLGSRSGNTIYF
NA	TRBV4-1	TRBJ2-7	15	NA	TGCGCCAGCAGCCAAGATAGTGTCAGCGCCTACGAGCAGTACTTC	CASSQDSVSAYEQYF
NA	TRBV11-1	TRBJ1-2	16	TRBD1	TGTGCCAGCAGCTTAGGACCCGGACAGGGGAACTATGGCTACACCTTC	CASSLGPGQGNYGYTF
NA	TRBV3-1/TRBV3-2	TRBJ2-7	15	TRBD1	TGTGCCAGCAGCCTGAGCGGGACAGGGGTCTACGAGCAGTACTTC	CASSLSGTGVYEQYF
NA	TRBV28	TRBJ2-5	16	NA	TGTGCCAGCAGGGGAGGGGGGCCGCCCGTACAAGAGACCCAGTACTTC	CASRGGGPPVQETQYF
few	TRBV11-3	TRBJ2-3	16	NA	TGTGCCAGCAGCTTAGGAGGGGGGGCCCTCACAGATACGCAGTATTTT	CASSLGGGALTDTQYF
NA	TRBV6-5	TRBJ1-1	12	NA	TGTGCCAGCAGTCGGCGCAACACTGAAGCTTTCTTT	CASSRRNTEAFF
NA	TRBV3-1/TRBV3-2	TRBJ1-2	13	NA	TGTGCCAGCAGCCAAGCAGGACTCTATGGCTACACCTTC	CASSQAGLYGYTF
NA	TRBV7-2	TRBJ2-1	15	TRBD2	TGTGCCAGCAGCTTAGTAGGCGGGGGGGCGGTTGAGCAGTTCTTC	CASSLVGGGAVEQFF
NA	TRBV19	TRBJ2-7	17	TRBD2	TGTGCCAGTAGTAAACAATCTAGCGGGAGCATGGCCTACGAGCAGTACTTC	CASSKQSSGSMAYEQYF
once	TRBV5-6	TRBJ2-5	14	NA	TGTGCCAGCAGACGAACAGGGGAGGAAGAGACCCAGTACTTC	CASRRTGEEETQYF
once	TRBV2	TRBJ1-3	13	NA	TGTGCCAGCAGGGACAGAGCCGGAAACACCATATATTTT	CASRDRAGNTIYF
NA	TRBV3-1/TRBV3-2	TRBJ2-1	13	NA	TGTGCCAGCAGCCAATCAGGAGGGAATGAGCAGTTCTTC	CASSQSGGNEQFF
NA	TRBV15	TRBJ2-7	13	NA	TGTGCCACCAGCAGAGCCCTCAGGGATGAGCAGTACTTC	CATSRALRDEQYF
NA	TRBV5-1	TRBJ2-7	15	TRBD2	TGCGCCAGCAGCCCTGGGGCGGGAGGTGGCTACGAGCAGTACTTC	CASSPGAGGGYEQYF
NA	TRBV30	TRBJ1-4	13	NA	TGTGCCTGGAGTTTGCGGACTAATGAAAAACTGTTTTTT	CAWSLRTNEKLFF
NA	TRBV5-1	TRBJ1-2	14	TRBD1	TGCGCCAGCAGCTTGGGTCAGGGGGCAGGTGGCTACACCTTC	CASSLGQGAGGYTF
NA	TRBV6-5	TRBJ2-7	14	TRBD1	TGTGCCAGCAGTCCGCGGACAGGGTCCTACGAGCAGTACTTC	CASSPRTGSYEQYF
NA	TRBV3-1/TRBV3-2	TRBJ1-2	11	NA	TGTGCCAGCAGCGACTTTTATGGCTACACCTTC	CASSDFYGYTF
NA	TRBV6-4	TRBJ2-3	13	NA	TGTGCCAGCAGTGACTCGATTGTGGATACGCAGTATTTT	CASSDSIVDTQYF
NA	TRBV18	TRBJ1-3	12	NA	TGTGCCAGCTCACCATTTGGAGACACCATATATTTT	CASSPFGDTIYF
NA	TRBV27	TRBJ2-7	12	NA	TGTGCCAGCAGTTTCCTAGGACACGAGCAGTACTTC	CASSFLGHEQYF
NA	TRBV28	TRBJ2-7	12	NA	TGTGCCAGCAGTTCCGACAGGTTAGAGCAGTACTTC	CASSSDRLEQYF
NA	TRBV3-1/TRBV3-2	TRBJ1-2	14	NA	TGTGCCAGCAGGGCGGGGGGGCCCTTGAGAGGCTACACCTTC	CASRAGGPLRGYTF
NA	TRBV29-1	TRBJ2-1	14	TRBD2	TGCAGCGTTGAGCGCCTAGCGGGAGTAAGTGAGCAGTTCTTC	CSVERLAGVSEQFF
NA	TRBV18	TRBJ2-1	15	TRBD1	TGTGCCAGCTCACCAGGGACAGGGGGCACATATGAGCAGTTCTTC	CASSPGTGGTYEQFF
NA	TRBV28	TRBJ1-5	15	NA	TGTGCCAGCAGCCCGAGGGGCACAGGTCATCAGCCCCAGCATTTT	CASSPRGTGHQPQHF
once	TRBV7-8	TRBJ2-7	15	TRBD1	TGTGCCAGCAGCCCACTAAGACAGGGGGGCTACGAGCAGTACTTC	CASSPLRQGGYEQYF
NA	TRBV4-1	TRBJ2-7	14	TRBD2	TGCGCCAGCAGCCAAGCCGCGGGGGTCGACGAGCAGTACTTC	CASSQAAGVDEQYF
NA	TRBV7-2	TRBJ1-2	13	NA	TGTGCCAGCAGCTTAGGCGGGAACTATGGCTACACCTTC	CASSLGGNYGYTF
NA	TRBV30	TRBJ1-6	13	NA	TGTGCCTGGCGTGCCAGAGGCAATTCACCCCTCCACTTT	CAWRARGNSPLHF
NA	TRBV7-8	TRBJ2-3	18	TRBD2	TGTGCCAGCAGCTTAGGTCTACGGGGGGGCCATAGCACAGATACGCAGTATTTT	CASSLGLRGGHSTDTQYF
NA	TRBV6-5	TRBJ2-7	15	NA	TGTGCCAGCAAACGGACAGAAATCGGCGGGGTCGAGCAGTACTTC	CASKRTEIGGVEQYF
once	TRBV5-4	TRBJ2-7	15	TRBD1	TGTGCCAGCAGCTTGTCCGGGACAGGGACCTACGAGCAGTACTTC	CASSLSGTGTYEQYF
NA	TRBV5-5	TRBJ1-2	13	NA	TGTGCCAGCAGCTTGGGAGGGGACTATGGCTACACCTTC	CASSLGGDYGYTF